Each of the 3 T cell receptor beta chains below was sequenced from the same sample in a study of blood T cell repertoires in COVID-19. The table came from immunoSEQ multiplex PCR; TCRdb's copy has only in-frame clones and leaves some out. Here the sample spans 200,000 to 250,000 clones, roughly 82% being singletons. The sequenced sample consisted of PBMCs or T cells enriched from blood (not recorded which). Receptors originate from a woman aged 50 to 65 who had recovered from COVID-19.

J is TRBJ2-5 and V is TRBV28, with 7 bases lining up with TRBD1. Germline V gene data show CDR1 as MDHEN and CDR2 as SYDVKM. V shed 8 bases and J 5 bases; nucleotides not matched to a gene: 8. The CDR3 covers 13 residues. This CDR3 is CASLKGGTETQYF. The CDR3 nucleotides read TGTGCCAGCTTGAAAGGGGGCACGGAGACCCAGTACTTC.

The V gene is TRBV19, the J gene TRBJ2-4; TRBD2 matches at 8 bases. V dropped 3 bases and J dropped 7; count of bases not matched to a gene: 5. Looked up from germline, CDR1 is LNHDA and CDR2 is SQIVND (reference sequence). This CDR3 has 14 residues. CDR3 nucleotide sequence: TGTGCCAGTAGTATGCCCGGGGGGGCCAACATTCAGTACTTC. This encodes CASSMPGGANIQYF.

The chain uses TRBV19 and TRBJ1-1, with 8 bases identical to TRBD1. With V trimmed by 7 bases and J by 3 bases, 4 bases remained unmatched. Germline V lookup: CDR1 LNHDA, CDR2 SQIVND (reference sequence). The CDR3 is made up of 13 amino acids. CDR3 DNA sequence: TGTGCCAGTAAAGGACAGGGTTACACTGAAGCTTTCTTT. Amino acid sequence: CASKGQGYTEAFF.